This record concerns one TCR beta chain sequence. Its antigen remains undetermined. No base-level quality is on record; no much larger clone is a single base apart. The data were obtained in a study of blood T cell repertoires in COVID-19 (dated by TCRdb to the early 2020s). For the wider study: Collaborator samples came from the United States, Italy and Spain and covered acute and convalescent phases of COVID-19. Where available, HLA class I and class II types were obtained from metadata supplied by the sample provider rather than from assay-based typing. The material from the prospective study consisted of cDNA or gDNA derived from T cells, B-cell-depleted T cells, or PBMCs. The repertoires were released in a freely available public database meant as a resource for research on the immune response to SARS-CoV-2. Nearly every sample came with metadata listing a de-identified subject ID, COVID-19 status, age in years and sex. Deeply sampled blood TCRbeta repertoires from subjects exposed to, actively infected with, or recovered from COVID-19 were included in the dataset. Samples were obtained from the ongoing ImmuneRACE study (first 160 participants) and from 1,254 subjects provided by 6 global collaborators. Results the study describes overall, beyond this receptor: The amount of clinical and demographic metadata varied by source and participant and was provided uncurated.

TCRbeta CDR3 regions were amplified from genomic DNA by means of the immunoSEQ Assay, a bias-controlled multiplex PCR. The published analysis was carried out like this. The number of nucleated cells in each sample was estimated by amplification of reference gene primers within the assay. To quantify the absolute abundance of each unique TCRbeta CDR3 rearrangement, sequence reads were collapsed and filtered. For each sample, productive Simpson clonality was calculated by taking the square root of Simpson's diversity index across productive rearrangements. This immuneACCESS table, as held by TCRdb, lists in-frame sequences with V and J called but not all clones. Of the missing ones, under half trace to an unresolved V gene in checked studies; the others have no known cause. V and J calls and clone size are as listed in that table; D and trimming were resolved from the DNA. The sample table shows over 200,000 clones, and approximately 84% are seen once. The biggest ten clones account for roughly 1.8% of the sample.

Participants in the prospective study were aged roughly 18 to 100 years, lived in some 24 United States geographic areas, and enrolled through a virtual design. Cohort assignment in the prospective study relied on participant-reported clinical history from a screening survey and a study questionnaire. ImmuneRACE Cohort 3 recovered participants were defined by two consecutive negative NP/OP PCR tests, healthcare professional clearance, or symptom resolution. Mobile phlebotomists in the prospective study collected whole blood, serum and a nasopharyngeal or oropharyngeal swab from every participant. Prospective study participants could optionally give additional blood draws and questionnaires over a 2-month period. Before DNA extraction, blood samples from the prospective study were shipped at room temperature or frozen. CDR1 LNHDA and CDR2 SQIVND are derived from the germline V gene (reference sequence). Inclusive of the bounding cysteine and phenylalanine, the CDR3 is 15 residues long. Kept here is only the CDR3 DNA, which spans 45 bases and is read in frame from base 1. V loses 0 bases of germline sequence and J loses 4 bases, and the interval between the two ends is 12 bases.

Recombination linked TRBV19 to TRBJ1-1, with TRBD1 perhaps the D gene, on 5 matching bases. The sequencing sample was made of PBMCs or T cells enriched from blood (not recorded which). The source is a man between 60 and 70 years old who had recovered from COVID-19. The CDR3 reads as follows: CASSIEGRRSTEAFF. The sequenced DNA: TGTGCCAGTAGTATAGAGGGGCGGAGAAGCACTGAAGCTTTCTTT.